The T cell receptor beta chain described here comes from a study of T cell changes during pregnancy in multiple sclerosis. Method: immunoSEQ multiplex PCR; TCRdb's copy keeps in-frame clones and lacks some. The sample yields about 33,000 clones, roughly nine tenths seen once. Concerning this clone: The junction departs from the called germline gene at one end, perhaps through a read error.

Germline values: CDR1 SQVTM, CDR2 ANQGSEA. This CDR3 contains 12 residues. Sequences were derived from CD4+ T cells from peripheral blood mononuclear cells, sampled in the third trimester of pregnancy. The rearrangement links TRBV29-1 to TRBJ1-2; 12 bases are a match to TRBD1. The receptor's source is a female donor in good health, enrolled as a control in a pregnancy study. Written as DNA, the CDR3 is TGCAGCGTCGTGAGGGACAGGGGGCGAACTTACTTC. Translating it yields CSVVRDRGRTYF.